Below are 29 T cell receptor beta chains sequenced from a single sample in a study of blood T cells in healthy people across ages. Next came a second PCR, run for about 7 to 12 cycles, which used a sample-barcoded 5' primer along with a J-beta primer mix. From the 5' RACE reads, TCRdb called clonotypes with MiXCR, one entry per CDR3 protein. The profile shows around 1,700,000 distinct CDR3 sequences, roughly 28% of them singletons. Source material: blood. These receptors all come from a woman aged 25 to 39 in good health.

J is TRBJ2-6 and V is TRBV29-1, with D unclear. Germline V gene sequence: CDR1 SQVTM, CDR2 ANQGSEA. The CDR3 has 12 amino acids. V dropped 5 bases and J dropped 3 bases, with 5 bases sitting between them. CDR3 protein: CSVLIGANVLTF. As DNA, the CDR3 is TGCAGCGTTTTAATTGGGGCCAACGTCCTGACTTTC. Full variable domain (rest looked up from reference TRBV29-1 and TRBJ2-6): SAVISQKPSRDICQRGTSLTIQCQVDSQVTMMFWYRQQPGQSLTLIATANQGSEATYESGFVIDKFPISRPNLTFSTLTVSNMSPEDSSIYLCSVLIGANVLTFGAGSRLTVL.

This clonotype was detected a few times. This chain links TRBV6-5 with TRBJ1-5, with D unclear. V was cut by 4 bases and J by 5 bases, with 6 bases left in between. Germline V lookup: CDR1 MNHEY, CDR2 SVGAGI. This CDR3 spans 12 amino acids. The CDR3 sequence: CASSSGHQPQHF. The CDR3 DNA reads TGTGCCAGCAGTTCCGGACATCAGCCCCAGCATTTT.

This chain joins TRBV7-9 and TRBJ1-2; TRBD1 matches at 8 bases. The CDR3 consists of 14 residues. Per germline, CDR1 SEHNR and CDR2 FQNEAQ (reference sequence). V was clipped by 2 bases and J by 8 bases; unmatched bases: 7. The CDR3 DNA follows: TGTGCCAGCAGCTTACCCGGGGACAGGAAAGGCTACACCTTC. Its protein product is CASSLPGDRKGYTF. The full variable domain, rest sourced from reference TRBV7-9 and TRBJ1-2, is DTGVSQNPRHKITKRGQNVTFRCDPISEHNRLYWYRQTLGQGPEFLTYFQNEAQLEKSRLLSDRFSAERPKGSFSTLEIQRTEQGDSAMYLCASSLPGDRKGYTFGSGTRLTVV.

This chain uses TRBV20-1 with TRBJ2-5, with D possibly being TRBD2 (5 bases). The V gene lost 5 bases and the J gene lost 7 bases, with 14 bases spanning the gap. From germline, CDR1 is DFQATT and CDR2 SNEGSKA (reference sequence). There are 12 residues in the CDR3. The CDR3 sequence: CSALDSAGTQYF. CDR3 sequence (DNA): TGCAGTGCTTTAGATTCGGCGGGGACCCAGTACTTC.

The rearrangement links TRBV11-2 to TRBJ1-6; no firm D call. Germline CDR1 SGHAT, CDR2 FQNNGV. Trimming shortened V by 3 bases and J by 6 bases, and 9 bases separated the two germline ends. This CDR3 has 14 residues. CDR3 DNA: TGTGCCAGCAGCTTTCGCTCAAGTAATTCACCCCTCCACTTT. Its translation is CASSFRSSNSPLHF.

This clonotype was seen repeatedly, ten times or more. The chain joins TRBV10-3 to TRBJ2-7; D is ambiguous. In germline, CDR1 is ENHRY, CDR2 SYGVKD. Trimming removed 2 bases at V and 5 bases at J, with 16 bases between. This CDR3 has 15 amino acids. CDR3 DNA sequence: TGTGCCATCAGTGAGCCCACTCTGAGGCTGGACGAGCAGTACTTC. Its translation is CAISEPTLRLDEQYF.

This clonotype was detected ten times or more. The rearrangement uses TRBV3-1 and TRBJ2-7; the D gene is possibly TRBD2 (6 bases). Between the trimmed V and J ends, which lost 5 bases and 7 bases, there was a span of 12 bases. The germline gives CDR1 LGHDT, CDR2 YNNKEL (reference sequence). CDR3 size: 12 residues. The DNA for the CDR3 is TGTGCCAGCAGCGGCGGGACTTCGGAGCAGTACTTC. This codes for CASSGGTSEQYF.

The chain joins TRBV20-1 to TRBJ2-1; the D is unclear. The CDR3 spans 16 residues. Trimming removed 0 bases from V and 0 bases from J, with 12 bases in between. Germline lookup yields CDR1 DFQATT and CDR2 SNEGSKA (reference sequence). In DNA form, the CDR3 reads TGCAGTGCTAGAGATGTGGCACAGAGCTCCTACAATGAGCAGTTCTTC. Translating gives CSARDVAQSSYNEQFF.

This clonotype has a count of ten or more. The chain is built from TRBV7-2 and TRBJ2-1; 9 nucleotides agree with TRBD2. The germline V gene has CDR1 SGHTA and CDR2 FQGNSA. J was trimmed by 7 bases and V by 2 bases; bases with no gene match: 12. CDR3 length: 17 residues. The CDR3 loop reads CASSLNALSGGNNEQFF. For the CDR3, the DNA is TGTGCCAGCAGCTTAAACGCCCTTAGCGGGGGTAATAATGAGCAGTTCTTC.

Only a few counts were recorded for this clonotype. The junction and the germline gene differ at one end; a read error may be behind it. The gene calls are TRBV9 and TRBJ1-2; D is perhaps TRBD1 (5 bases). Germline values: CDR1 SGDLS, CDR2 YYNGEE. This CDR3 spans 15 amino acids. The CDR3 nucleotides are TGTGCCAACAGCGCGTCAGGGTCGGGGGACTATGGCTACACCTTC. It codes for CANSASGSGDYGYTF.

In its sample, this clonotype was seen many times. The chain recombines TRBV28 with TRBJ2-7; the match to TRBD1 covers 7 bases. V was pared by 10 bases and J by 3 bases, with 9 bases of the junction left unmatched. The CDR3 sequence is 13 residues long. Germline loops: CDR1 MDHEN, CDR2 SYDVKM. CDR3 sequence reads: CATRGTALYEQYF. The CDR3 DNA reads TGTGCCACCAGGGGGACAGCCCTCTACGAGCAGTACTTC.

The genes are TRBV20-1 and TRBJ1-2, with a weak D call TRBD1 (6 bases). Trimming took 5 bases from V and 4 from J, leaving 20 bases between them. The germline gives CDR1 DFQATT, CDR2 SNEGSKA (reference sequence). This CDR3 is built from 15 residues. In nucleotides, the CDR3 is TGCAGTGCTCCCTCTGGACAGACTAGGGGCTATGGCTACACCTTC. Residues: CSAPSGQTRGYGYTF.

A few counts support this clonotype. The rearrangement links TRBV4-1 to TRBJ1-3; no clear D. Per germline, CDR1 MGHRA and CDR2 YSYEKL. The CDR3 is 15 amino acids. Deletions cut 0 bases from V and 0 bases from J, with 6 bases between. CDR3 bases: TGCGCCAGCAGCCAAGAAGCGGTCTCTGGAAACACCATATATTTT. Protein: CASSQEAVSGNTIYF.

This clonotype occurred a few times. The chain couples TRBV18 to TRBJ2-3; no clear D. The germline gives CDR1 KGHSH, CDR2 LQKENI. Trimming removed 3 bases from V and 4 bases from J, with 11 bases in between. CDR3 length equals 14 residues. In DNA, the CDR3 is TGTGCCAGCTCACCGCGAGTCTCGGCAGATACGCAGTATTTT. Amino acids: CASSPRVSADTQYF.

This clonotype was counted a few times. The V and J genes are TRBV20-1 and TRBJ1-1, with D unresolved. CDR1 and CDR2 (germline): DFQATT, SNEGSKA (reference sequence). The CDR3 is 10 amino acids. V lost 4 bases to trimming and J lost 7 bases, with 7 bases between them. CDR3 bases: TGCAGTGCTACGGTAGGTGAAGCTTTCTTT. Protein product: CSATVGEAFF.

V is TRBV3-1 and J is TRBJ1-2, with 8 nucleotides matching TRBD1. The CDR3 sequence is 14 residues long. Trimming cost V 7 bases and J 0 bases; bases outside gene matches: 4. Germline-derived CDR1 and CDR2 are LGHDT and YNNKEL (reference sequence). DNA for the CDR3: TGTGCCAGCACCCAGGGGGCAGCTAACTATGGCTACACCTTC. It encodes CASTQGAANYGYTF.

In its sample, this clonotype was seen many times. The chain recombines TRBV12-3 or TRBV12-4 with TRBJ2-7; no clear D. Trimming stripped 4 bases from V and 6 bases from J, with 10 bases between. The CDR3 totals 12 residues. CDR3 amino acids: CASSSLFGEQYF. The DNA for the CDR3 is TGTGCCAGCAGTTCTCTTTTCGGCGAGCAGTACTTC.

This clonotype occurred a few times. This chain joins TRBV6-1 and TRBJ2-5; D assignment may be TRBD1 or TRBD2 (7 bases each). V lost 7 bases and J lost 5, with 17 bases in between. Germline V lookup: CDR1 MNHNS, CDR2 SASEGT. The CDR3 has 14 amino acids. The DNA of the CDR3 is TGTGCCAGCACCCAGGGGGGGATCGGGGAGACCCAGTACTTC. Protein: CASTQGGIGETQYF.

This clonotype has just a few counts. The rearrangement links TRBV7-2 to TRBJ1-5; no clear D. Looked up from germline, CDR1 is SGHTA and CDR2 is FQGNSA. The CDR3 sequence is 15 residues long. The ends were cut back, 2 bases at V and 0 bases at J, with 8 bases in the middle. The CDR3 coding sequence is TGTGCCAGCAGCTTATTACAGCATAGCAATCAGCCCCAGCATTTT. Protein sequence: CASSLLQHSNQPQHF.

In this sample, this clonotype turned up a few times. The chain's CDR3 is CASSLAGDSTYNSPLHF. In DNA form, the CDR3 reads TGTGCCAGCAGCTTAGCAGGGGATTCCACCTATAATTCACCCCTCCACTTT. The chain joins TRBV7-9 to TRBJ1-6; D is possibly TRBD1 (5 bases). Germline V gene sequence: CDR1 SEHNR, CDR2 FQNEAQ (reference sequence). V was clipped by 0 bases and J by 2 bases, with 11 bases between them. The CDR3 extends over 17 amino acids. Together with reference TRBV7-9 and TRBJ1-6, the CDR3 gives the full variable domain: DTGVSQNPRHKITKRGQNVTFRCDPISEHNRLYWYRQTLGQGPEFLTYFQNEAQLEKSRLLSDRFSAERPKGSFSTLEIQRTEQGDSAMYLCASSLAGDSTYNSPLHFGNGTRLTVT.

This clonotype was counted a few times. The V and J genes are TRBV2 and TRBJ2-3, with D perhaps being TRBD1 or TRBD2 (7 bases each). V shed 4 bases and J shed 5 bases, with 19 bases lying between them. The CDR3 consists of 16 residues. Germline CDR1 is SNHLY and CDR2 is FYNNEI. Here the CDR3 DNA reads TGTGCCAGCAGTGGACCCCAGGGGGGGCATGGAGATACGCAGTATTTT. This encodes CASSGPQGGHGDTQYF.

This clonotype appeared a few times. The V and J genes are TRBV5-1 and TRBJ1-4; D gene unclear. Germline V gene data show CDR1 as SGHRS and CDR2 as YFSETQ. V dropped 4 bases and J dropped 8 bases, with 18 bases sitting between them. The CDR3 length is 15 residues. CDR3 loop: CASSLRNSKDEKLFF. The DNA of the CDR3 is TGCGCCAGCAGCCTACGAAACTCTAAAGACGAAAAACTGTTTTTT.

This clonotype has only a few counts. The chain is built from TRBV6-5 and TRBJ2-1; the match to TRBD2 covers 10 bases. Germline trimming cut 5 bases from V and 2 bases from J; bases unmatched to any gene: 3. This CDR3 has 15 residues. Looked up from germline, CDR1 is MNHEY and CDR2 is SVGAGI. The CDR3 loop reads CASSPAGGTYNEQFF. The DNA of the CDR3 is TGTGCCAGCAGTCCAGCGGGAGGGACCTACAATGAGCAGTTCTTC.

V is TRBV4-3 and J is TRBJ1-2; D is uncertain. Germline V gene sequence: CDR1 LGHNA, CDR2 YSLEER. Between the trimmed V and J ends, which lost 3 bases and 14 bases, there was a span of 4 bases. The CDR3 runs to 8 residues. CDR3 in amino acids: CASSQFTF. The CDR3 DNA reads TGCGCCAGCAGCCAGTTTACCTTC.

This clonotype has a handful of counts. The V and J genes are TRBV6-5 and TRBJ2-7; 12 nucleotides align to TRBD1. Germline V lookup: CDR1 MNHEY, CDR2 SVGAGI. The J segment lost 6 bases and the V segment lost 0 bases, leaving 6 bases of the junction unmatched. The CDR3 is 16 residues long. CDR3 amino acids: CASSYSEWDRGREQYF. CDR3 in DNA: TGTGCCAGCAGTTACTCGGAATGGGACAGGGGGCGCGAGCAGTACTTC.

This clonotype occurred many times. V and J are TRBV3-1 and TRBJ2-7; 7 positions agree with TRBD1. From germline, CDR1 is LGHDT and CDR2 YNNKEL (reference sequence). V lost 4 bases to trimming and J lost 6 bases; unmatched junction nucleotides: 6. The CDR3 loop spans 13 amino acids. The CDR3, as DNA: TGTGCCAGCAGCCTACGACAGGGCCCCGAGCAGTACTTC. Translating gives CASSLRQGPEQYF.

This chain links TRBV15 with TRBJ2-7; 10 bases are shared with TRBD2. Looked up from germline, CDR1 is LNHNV and CDR2 is YYDKDF (reference sequence). Unmatched junction bases numbered 11, after V lost 5 bases and J lost 7 bases. The CDR3 has 15 amino acids. DNA for the CDR3: TGTGCCACCAGCGTTGCTAGCGGGAGCTTGGGAGAGCAGTACTTC. This codes for CATSVASGSLGEQYF.

The V gene is TRBV5-1, the J gene TRBJ2-3; 8 nucleotides agree with TRBD1. There are 15 residues in the CDR3. The V and J ends lost 4 bases and 5 bases, in that order; junction bases with no gene match: 9. The V gene's germline CDR1 is SGHRS and CDR2 YFSETQ. The CDR3 protein is CASSADREWIDTQYF. The CDR3 DNA is TGCGCCAGCAGCGCGGACAGGGAATGGATAGATACGCAGTATTTT. Complete variable domain (other parts from reference TRBV5-1 and TRBJ2-3): KAGVTQTPRYLIKTRGQQVTLSCSPISGHRSVSWYQQTPGQGLQFLFEYFSETQRNKGNFPGRFSGRQFSNSRSEMNVSTLELGDSALYLCASSADREWIDTQYFGPGTRLTVL.

V gene TRBV29-1 combines with J gene TRBJ2-3, with D hard to call. Germline CDR1 is SQVTM and CDR2 is ANQGSEA. The CDR3 contains 11 residues. The V gene lost 3 bases and the J gene lost 5 bases, with 6 bases spanning the gap. Here the CDR3 DNA reads TGCAGCGTTGACGCCGGAGATACGCAGTATTTT. Protein: CSVDAGDTQYF.